Following are 28 T cell receptor beta chains from one sample sequenced in a study of cytomegalovirus exposure and HLA in healthy donors. PCR employed 60 Vbeta and 13 Jbeta primers. TCRdb's copy holds only in-frame clones and misses some; the assay was immunoSEQ multiplex PCR. The table has over 65,000 clones, around 79% seen once. Sequencing used PBMCs. These receptors were taken from a human donor in good health.

The chain joins TRBV19 to TRBJ2-7, with 9 nucleotides matching TRBD2. This CDR3 is 15 amino acids long. The V and J ends lost 3 bases and 2 bases, in that order; junction bases with no gene match: 5. The germline gives CDR1 LNHDA, CDR2 SQIVND (reference sequence). The CDR3 loop is CASSMGAGGTYEQYF. Written as DNA, the CDR3 is TGTGCCAGTAGTATGGGAGCGGGGGGTACCTACGAGCAGTACTTC.

The chain carries TRBV4-1 and TRBJ1-5, with D perhaps TRBD1 (5 bases). CDR1 is MGHRA, CDR2 YSYEKL, per germline. Deletions cut 3 bases from V and 4 bases from J, with 10 bases between. The CDR3 sequence is 14 residues long. In DNA, the CDR3 is TGCGCCAGCAGCCATCGGGGGGAAAATCAGCCCCAGCATTTT. Translated, it gives CASSHRGENQPQHF.

The chain combines TRBV2 with TRBJ2-5; D is possibly TRBD2 (5 bases). This CDR3 comprises 14 residues. Between the trimmed V and J ends, which lost 9 bases and 8 bases, there was a span of 22 bases. Germline CDR1 reads SNHLY; CDR2 reads FYNNEI. CDR3 coding DNA: TGTGCCAGTATGCTGCTCCTTGGAGCGGCTACCCAGTACTTC. Amino acids: CASMLLLGAATQYF.

This clone has more than one count but fewer than ten. The genes are TRBV6-4 and TRBJ2-3; no clear D gene. The CDR3 spans 13 residues. Trimming stripped 4 bases from V and 3 bases from J, with 8 bases between. Germline CDR1 MRHNA, CDR2 SNTAGT. The CDR3 here is CASSAEATDTQYF. DNA of the CDR3: TGTGCCAGCAGTGCTGAGGCGACAGATACGCAGTATTTT.

This chain uses TRBV4-1 with TRBJ1-1; 7 nucleotides align to TRBD1. CDR3 length: 15 residues. Germline V lookup: CDR1 MGHRA, CDR2 YSYEKL. With V trimmed by 1 base and J by 1 base, 3 bases remained unmatched. CDR3 amino acids: CASSQVQGGNTEAFF. CDR3 nucleotide sequence: TGCGCCAGCAGCCAAGTTCAGGGGGGGAACACTGAAGCTTTCTTT.

The J gene is TRBJ1-5, the V gene TRBV5-5; D is perhaps TRBD1 (6 bases). V was cut by 0 bases and J by 3 bases, with 10 bases left in between. The CDR3 is made up of 15 amino acids. Germline CDR1 SGHKS, CDR2 YYEKEE (reference sequence). DNA for the CDR3: TGTGCCAGCAGCTTGGGACAGGCGTCCAATCAGCCCCAGCATTTT. Its protein is CASSLGQASNQPQHF.

This chain connects TRBV6-1 to TRBJ2-5, with D unclear. Germline-derived CDR1 and CDR2 are MNHNS and SASEGT. Trimming took 2 bases from V and 5 from J, leaving 21 bases between them. There are 17 residues in the CDR3. The CDR3 nucleotides read TGTGCCAGCAGTGAATTTGGTCCAGGTAGTTTACCGGAGACCCAGTACTTC. The encoded protein is CASSEFGPGSLPETQYF.

The V call is TRBV5-4, the J call TRBJ2-1; 11 nucleotides line up with TRBD1. Germline CDR1 reads SGHNT; CDR2 reads YYREEE (reference sequence). V lost 4 bases to trimming and J lost 8 bases; unmatched junction nucleotides: 8. The CDR3 totals 15 residues. The DNA of the CDR3 is TGTGCCAGCAGCCTCCGGACAGGGGGCGACCATGAGCAGTTCTTC. This encodes CASSLRTGGDHEQFF.

The rearrangement joins TRBV7-9 to TRBJ2-1; D might be TRBD1 (6 bases). The CDR3 runs to 17 residues. Germline assignment: CDR1 SEHNR and CDR2 FQNEAQ (reference sequence). Trimming left V 3 bases short and J 0 bases short, with 15 bases between. The chain's CDR3 is CASSLDLTGNSYNEQFF. Here the CDR3 DNA reads TGTGCCAGCAGCTTGGACCTGACAGGAAACTCCTACAATGAGCAGTTCTTC.

Points on this clone: Germline and junction disagree at one end, which may indicate a read error. The genes are TRBV7-9 and TRBJ1-5; possible D gene TRBD1, 6 bases. The CDR3 loop spans 17 amino acids. Germline-derived CDR1 and CDR2 are SEHNR and FQNEAQ (reference sequence). This chain's CDR3 is CSSSRGQQGYSNQPQHF. The CDR3 region has the DNA TGTTCCAGCAGCCGAGGGCAACAGGGTTATAGCAATCAGCCCCAGCATTTT.

This clone came up a few times. The chain carries TRBV5-4 and TRBJ2-6; D may be TRBD2 (6 bases). CDR3 size: 16 residues. The germline V and J ends were trimmed by 4 bases and 2 bases, with 13 bases remaining between them. Germline CDR1 is SGHNT and CDR2 is YYREEE (reference sequence). This CDR3 is CASSPDGGTGANVLTF. The CDR3 coding sequence is TGTGCCAGCAGCCCCGACGGGGGAACTGGGGCCAACGTCCTGACTTTC.

The genes are TRBV12-5 and TRBJ2-2, with 8 bases lining up with TRBD1. V was pared by 5 bases and J by 4 bases, with 6 bases of the junction left unmatched. Germline CDR1 LGHNT, CDR2 FRNRAP. This CDR3 comprises 15 residues. As DNA, the CDR3 is TGTGCTAGTGGTGTCGACAGGGGAGTCACCGGGGAGCTGTTTTTT. It codes for CASGVDRGVTGELFF.

The chain couples TRBV4-1 to TRBJ1-4; no clear D. Germline values: CDR1 MGHRA, CDR2 YSYEKL. This CDR3 spans 13 amino acids. V was trimmed by 1 base and J by 7 bases, leaving 7 bases between them. CDR3 protein: CASSQGRSEKLFF. The DNA of the CDR3 is TGCGCCAGCAGCCAAGGGCGGAGTGAAAAACTGTTTTTT.

The chain couples TRBV5-1 to TRBJ2-5, with TRBD1 matching 10 bases. The CDR3 length is 14 residues. Losses at the gene ends were 3 bases for V and 3 bases for J; bases not matched to a gene: 2. Germline V gene sequence: CDR1 SGHRS, CDR2 YFSETQ. As DNA, the CDR3 is TGCGCCAGCAGCTCGGGGACAGGGGAAGAGACCCAGTACTTC. This sequence encodes CASSSGTGEETQYF.

The gene calls are TRBV10-1 and TRBJ1-1; 11 positions agree with TRBD1. Germline V lookup: CDR1 WNHNN, CDR2 SYGVQD (reference sequence). With 6 bases clipped from V and 0 bases from J, the junction kept 3 bases outside the gene matches. This CDR3 has 15 amino acids. CDR3 loop: CASRPGQGVNTEAFF. DNA for the CDR3: TGCGCCAGCAGACCGGGACAGGGGGTGAACACTGAAGCTTTCTTT.

The chain employs TRBV5-6 and TRBJ2-5, with 11 bases matching TRBD1. Per germline, CDR1 SGHDT and CDR2 YYEEEE. The CDR3 sequence is 14 residues long. V lost 2 bases, J lost 4 bases, and 1 base stayed unmatched. CDR3 nucleotide sequence: TGTGCCAGCAGCTTAGGACAGGGGGCAGAGACCCAGTACTTC. It specifies CASSLGQGAETQYF.

The chain recombines TRBV29-1 with TRBJ1-3; D call uncertain. The V end lost 4 bases, the J end lost 1 base, and 8 bases lay between the germline ends. This CDR3 region has 13 residues. Per germline, CDR1 SQVTM and CDR2 ANQGSEA. The CDR3 DNA sequence: TGCAGCGTTGGGGCCTTATCTGGAAACACCATATATTTT. This sequence encodes CSVGALSGNTIYF.

The chain carries TRBV6-5 and TRBJ1-4; TRBD1 is a possible D gene (6 bases). Germline loops: CDR1 MNHEY, CDR2 SVGAGI. The CDR3 runs 15 residues. V lost 0 bases and J lost 5, with 10 bases in between. The CDR3 coding sequence is TGTGCCAGCAGTTACTCGAAGGACAGCAATGAAAAACTGTTTTTT. Its translation: CASSYSKDSNEKLFF.

The chain carries TRBV7-9 and TRBJ1-5; D not resolved. Per germline, CDR1 SEHNR and CDR2 FQNEAQ (reference sequence). Between the trimmed V and J ends, which lost 5 bases and 2 bases, there was a span of 10 bases. The CDR3 is 14 amino acids. CDR3 in DNA: TGTGCCAGCAGCCTACTTGATGGCAATCAGCCCCAGCATTTT. Its protein is CASSLLDGNQPQHF. The entire variable domain, with the rest obtained from reference TRBV7-9 and TRBJ1-5, is as follows: DTGVSQNPRHKITKRGQNVTFRCDPISEHNRLYWYRQTLGQGPEFLTYFQNEAQLEKSRLLSDRFSAERPKGSFSTLEIQRTEQGDSAMYLCASSLLDGNQPQHFGDGTRLSIL.

The genes are TRBV2 and TRBJ1-1, with TRBD1 matching over 8 bases. CDR1 is SNHLY and CDR2 is FYNNEI in the germline V gene. V lost 5 bases and J lost 5; bases outside the gene matches: 4. The CDR3 has 13 amino acids. The CDR3 spells CASSTGGRTEAFF. The CDR3 nucleotides read TGTGCCAGCAGTACAGGGGGGAGGACTGAAGCTTTCTTT.

This chain links TRBV19 with TRBJ2-7; weak D call: TRBD1 (6 bases). Germline V gene data show CDR1 as LNHDA and CDR2 as SQIVND (reference sequence). V lost 1 base and J lost 3, with 13 bases in between. CDR3 length equals 15 residues. The CDR3 bases are TGTGCCAGTAGTATAGGATCTAACAGGGTCTACGAGCAGTACTTC. It specifies CASSIGSNRVYEQYF. Based on the CDR3 plus reference TRBV19 and TRBJ2-7, the full variable domain is DGGITQSPKYLFRKEGQNVTLSCEQNLNHDAMYWYRQDPGQGLRLIYYSQIVNDFQKGDIAEGYSVSREKKESFPLTVTSAQKNPTAFYLCASSIGSNRVYEQYFGPGTRLTVT.

V is TRBV30 and J is TRBJ2-7, with 7 bases that match TRBD1. Germline lookup yields CDR1 GTSNPN and CDR2 SVGIG (reference sequence). The length of the CDR3 is 12 residues. The ends lost 2 bases at V and 6 bases at J; junction bases unmatched: 4. CDR3 nucleotides: TGTGCCTGGAGTAACTACAGGGGCGAGCAGTACTTC. The encoded protein is CAWSNYRGEQYF.

The J gene is TRBJ2-3, the V gene TRBV6-1; perhaps TRBD2 as D (6 bases). From germline, CDR1 is MNHNS and CDR2 SASEGT. The CDR3 spans 12 residues. V shed 8 bases and J shed 1 base, with 7 bases lying between them. The CDR3 loop reads CASQRGTDTQYF. The CDR3 nucleotides are TGTGCCAGCCAGCGGGGCACAGATACGCAGTATTTT.

In its sample, this clone was seen once. V usage is TRBV15 and J usage is TRBJ1-4, with 10 bases matching TRBD1. Per germline, CDR1 LNHNV and CDR2 YYDKDF (reference sequence). The CDR3 runs 19 residues. Trimming removed 1 base from V and 4 bases from J; junction bases left unmatched: 12. The chain's CDR3 is CATSRGLDRGRKDNEKLFF. For the CDR3, the DNA is TGTGCCACCAGCAGAGGCCTAGACAGGGGGCGCAAGGATAATGAAAAACTGTTTTTT. Based on the CDR3 plus reference TRBV15 and TRBJ1-4, the full variable domain is DAMVIQNPRYQVTQFGKPVTLSCSQTLNHNVMYWYQQKSSQAPKLLFHYYDKDFNNEADTPDNFQSRRPNTSFCFLDIRSPGLGDTAMYLCATSRGLDRGRKDNEKLFFGSGTQLSVL.

The CDR3 sequence: CASRLTGDGNQPQHF. DNA for the CDR3: TGTGCCAGCAGGCTGACAGGGGATGGCAATCAGCCCCAGCATTTT. The chain is built from TRBV2 and TRBJ1-5; 8 bases align to TRBD1. Germline-derived CDR1 and CDR2 are SNHLY and FYNNEI. CDR3 length: 15 amino acids. Trimming cost V 6 bases and J 2 bases; bases outside gene matches: 6.

About this clone: This sample includes further DNA sequences coding for the same CDR3. This rearrangement joins TRBV9 to TRBJ2-1, with D possibly TRBD2 on 5 matching bases. Germline CDR1 and CDR2: SGDLS and YYNGEE. The CDR3 totals 15 residues. Trimming pared 0 bases from V and 1 base from J, leaving 8 bases between. The DNA for the CDR3 is TGTGCCAGCAGCGTAGGAGGCGGGTCCTACAATGAGCAGTTCTTC. Translated: CASSVGGGSYNEQFF. Looking up the rest from reference TRBV9 and TRBJ2-1 gives the full variable domain: DSGVTQTPKHLITATGQRVTLRCSPRSGDLSVYWYQQSLDQGLQFLIQYYNGEERAKGNILERFSAQQFPDLHSELNLSSLELGDSALYFCASSVGGGSYNEQFFGPGTRLTVL.

The chain employs TRBV6-5 and TRBJ2-1, with TRBD2 matching over 8 bases. The CDR3 spans 15 residues. After removal of 3 bases from V and 8 bases from J, the junction contained 9 bases not matched to a gene. The germline V gene encodes CDR1 MNHEY and CDR2 SVGAGI. The CDR3 here is CASSYGLAGIYEQFF. CDR3 coding DNA: TGTGCCAGCAGTTATGGCCTAGCGGGTATCTATGAGCAGTTCTTC.

The V call is TRBV5-1, the J call TRBJ2-6; D is unresolved. Trimming took off 0 bases at V and 4 bases at J, with 8 bases between the two ends. Germline CDR1 is SGHRS and CDR2 is YFSETQ. The CDR3 has 15 amino acids. The chain's CDR3 is CASSLDLAGANVLTF. DNA for the CDR3: TGCGCCAGCAGCTTGGACCTGGCCGGGGCCAACGTCCTGACTTTC. Combining the CDR3 with reference TRBV5-1 and TRBJ2-6 gives the whole variable domain KAGVTQTPRYLIKTRGQQVTLSCSPISGHRSVSWYQQTPGQGLQFLFEYFSETQRNKGNFPGRFSGRQFSNSRSEMNVSTLELGDSALYLCASSLDLAGANVLTFGAGSRLTVL.